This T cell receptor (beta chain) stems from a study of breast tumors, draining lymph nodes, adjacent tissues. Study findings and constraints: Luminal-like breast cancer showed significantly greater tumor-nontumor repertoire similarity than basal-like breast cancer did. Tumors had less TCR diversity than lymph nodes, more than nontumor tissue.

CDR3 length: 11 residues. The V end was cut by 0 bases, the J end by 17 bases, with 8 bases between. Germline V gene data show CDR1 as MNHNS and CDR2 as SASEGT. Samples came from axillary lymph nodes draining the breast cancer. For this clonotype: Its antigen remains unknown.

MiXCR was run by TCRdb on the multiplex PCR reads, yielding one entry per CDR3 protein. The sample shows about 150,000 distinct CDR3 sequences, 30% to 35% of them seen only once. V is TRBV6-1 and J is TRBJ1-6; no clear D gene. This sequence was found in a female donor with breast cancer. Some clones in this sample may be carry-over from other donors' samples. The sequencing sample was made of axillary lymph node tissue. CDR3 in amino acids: CASSEAFLFHF. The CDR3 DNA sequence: TGTGCCAGCAGTGAAGCGTTTCTTTTCCACTTT.